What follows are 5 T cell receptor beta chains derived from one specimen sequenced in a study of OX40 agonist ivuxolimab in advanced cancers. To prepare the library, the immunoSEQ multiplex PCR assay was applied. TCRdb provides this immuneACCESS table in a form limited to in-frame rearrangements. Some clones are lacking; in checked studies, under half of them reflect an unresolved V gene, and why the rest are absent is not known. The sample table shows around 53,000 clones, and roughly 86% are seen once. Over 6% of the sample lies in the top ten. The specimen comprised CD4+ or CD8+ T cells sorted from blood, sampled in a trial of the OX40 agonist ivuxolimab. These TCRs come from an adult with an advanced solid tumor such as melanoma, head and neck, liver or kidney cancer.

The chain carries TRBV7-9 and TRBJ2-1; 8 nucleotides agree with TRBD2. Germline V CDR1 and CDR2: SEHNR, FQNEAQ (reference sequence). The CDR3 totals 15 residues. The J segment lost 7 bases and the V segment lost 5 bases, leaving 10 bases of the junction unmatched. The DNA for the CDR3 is TGTGCCAGCAGCCCGCCCGGACTAGCAAGGAATGAGCAGTTCTTC. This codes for CASSPPGLARNEQFF.

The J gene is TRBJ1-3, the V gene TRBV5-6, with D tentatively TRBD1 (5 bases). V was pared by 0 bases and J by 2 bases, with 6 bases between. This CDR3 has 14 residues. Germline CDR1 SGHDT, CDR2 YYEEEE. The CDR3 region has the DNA TGTGCCAGCAGCTTGGTGGGGCCTGGAAACACCATATATTTT. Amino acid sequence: CASSLVGPGNTIYF. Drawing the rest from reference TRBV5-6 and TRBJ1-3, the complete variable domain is DAGVTQSPTHLIKTRGQQVTLRCSPKSGHDTVSWYQQALGQGPQFIFQYYEEEERQRGNFPDRFSGHQFPNYSSELNVNALLLGDSALYLCASSLVGPGNTIYFGEGSWLTVV.

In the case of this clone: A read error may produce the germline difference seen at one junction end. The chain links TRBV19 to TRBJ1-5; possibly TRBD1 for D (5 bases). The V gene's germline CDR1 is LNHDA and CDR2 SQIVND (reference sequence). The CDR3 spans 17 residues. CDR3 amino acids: CASSLDGGRGGNQPQHF. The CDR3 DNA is TGTGCCAGTAGTCTAGACGGGGGAAGGGGCGGCAATCAGCCCCAGCATTTT.

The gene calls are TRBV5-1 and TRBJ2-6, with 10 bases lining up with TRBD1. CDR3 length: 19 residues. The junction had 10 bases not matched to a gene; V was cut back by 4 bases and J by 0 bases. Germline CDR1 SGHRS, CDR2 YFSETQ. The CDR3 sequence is CASSKFPGQGSSGANVLTF. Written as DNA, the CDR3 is TGCGCCAGCAGCAAATTCCCGGGACAGGGGTCCTCTGGGGCCAACGTCCTGACTTTC.

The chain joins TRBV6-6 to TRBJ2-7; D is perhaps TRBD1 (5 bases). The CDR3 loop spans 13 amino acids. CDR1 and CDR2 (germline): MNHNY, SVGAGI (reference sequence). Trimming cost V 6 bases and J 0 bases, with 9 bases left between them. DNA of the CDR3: TGTGCCAGCAGCTCGACAGCCTCCTACGAGCAGTACTTC. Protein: CASSSTASYEQYF.